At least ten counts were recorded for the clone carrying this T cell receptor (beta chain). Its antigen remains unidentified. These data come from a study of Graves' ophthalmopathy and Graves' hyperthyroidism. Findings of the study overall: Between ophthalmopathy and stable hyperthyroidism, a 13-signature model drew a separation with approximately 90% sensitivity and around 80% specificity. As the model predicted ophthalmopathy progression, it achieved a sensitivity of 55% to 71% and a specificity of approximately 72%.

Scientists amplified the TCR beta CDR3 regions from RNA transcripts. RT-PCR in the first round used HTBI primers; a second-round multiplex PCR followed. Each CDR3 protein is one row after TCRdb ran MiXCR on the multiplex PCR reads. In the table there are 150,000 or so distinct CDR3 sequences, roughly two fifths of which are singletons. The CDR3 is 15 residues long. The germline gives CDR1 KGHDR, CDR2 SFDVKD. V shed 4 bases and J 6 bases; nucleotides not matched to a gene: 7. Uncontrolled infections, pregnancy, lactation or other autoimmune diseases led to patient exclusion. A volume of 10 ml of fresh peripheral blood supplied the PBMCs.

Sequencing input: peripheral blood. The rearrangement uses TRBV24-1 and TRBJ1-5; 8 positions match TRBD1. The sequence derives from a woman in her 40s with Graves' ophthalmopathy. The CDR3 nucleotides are TGTGCCACCAGTGAACGGACAGGGATGGGTCAGCCCCAGCATTTT. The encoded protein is CATSERTGMGQPQHF.